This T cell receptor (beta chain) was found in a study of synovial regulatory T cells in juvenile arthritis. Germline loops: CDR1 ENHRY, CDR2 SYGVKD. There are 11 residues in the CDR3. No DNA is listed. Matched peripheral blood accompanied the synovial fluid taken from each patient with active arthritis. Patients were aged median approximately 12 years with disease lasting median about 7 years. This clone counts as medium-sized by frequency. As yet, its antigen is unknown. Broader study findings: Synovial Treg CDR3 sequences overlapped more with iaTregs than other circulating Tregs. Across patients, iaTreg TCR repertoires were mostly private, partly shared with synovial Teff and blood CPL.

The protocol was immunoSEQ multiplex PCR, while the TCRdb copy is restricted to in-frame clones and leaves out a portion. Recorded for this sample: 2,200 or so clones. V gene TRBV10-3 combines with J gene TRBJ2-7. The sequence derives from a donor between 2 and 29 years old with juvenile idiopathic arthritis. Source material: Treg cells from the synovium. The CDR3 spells CASGPAYEQYF.